This T cell receptor beta chain is from a study of T cell repertoires in aging, cancer and after chemotherapy. Regarding the study as a whole: Compared with age-matched healthy donors, untreated hematological or solid cancer patients showed higher blood TCR clonality. Median generation probability rose over the chemotherapy interval in each cancer cohort, suggesting rebound thymic output.

Only a few counts were recorded for this clonotype. What it binds is not known. Peripheral blood genomic DNA, not sorted cells or RNA, was the template. This CDR3 is built from 13 residues. Germline lookup yields CDR1 MNHNY and CDR2 SVGAGI (reference sequence). Trimming took 4 bases from V and 3 from J, leaving 7 bases between them. TRB rearrangements spanning V, D and J were amplified using mixed TRB-A/B primers. MiXCR was run by TCRdb on the multiplex PCR reads, yielding one entry per CDR3 protein. The sample consists of around 6,000 distinct CDR3 sequences, 32% of them appearing once. The origin of this receptor is a human donor with a blood cancer. The sequenced material came from blood. The genes are TRBV6-6 and TRBJ1-3; D gene unclear. The DNA of the CDR3 is TGTGCCAGCAGTTCCTCGTATGGAAACACCATATATTTT. As protein: CASSSSYGNTIYF.